What follows describes a single T cell receptor (beta chain). The antigen remains unidentified. This record belongs to a study of cytomegalovirus exposure and HLA in healthy donors. Findings and limits, study-wide: Later analysis demonstrated an association between a missense DCLRE1C variant and TCR beta V- and J-gene trimming. Cytomegalovirus association was listed for around 170 TCR beta chains. Segments of the TCR beta V type were, in most cases, productive about 87% or about 30% of the time in an earlier analysis.

Germline V gene data show CDR1 as MDHEN and CDR2 as SYDVKM. The CDR3 totals 17 residues. J lost 12 bases, V lost 1 base, and 11 bases had no gene match. Primers: 60 Vbeta forward and 13 Jbeta reverse. Method: immunoSEQ multiplex PCR; TCRdb's copy keeps in-frame clones and lacks some. The sample has 140,000 or so clones, around 84% seen once. This TCR was sampled from a boy younger than 10 in good health and CMV-seronegative. V gene TRBV28 combines with J gene TRBJ2-3; 15 bases are shared with TRBD2. The specimen was PBMCs. The CDR3 coding sequence is TGTGCCAGCAGTTTATCCGGGACTAGCGGGAGGACCGAAGGACAGTATTTT. This gives the protein CASSLSGTSGRTEGQYF.